Shown below are 23 T cell receptor beta chains from a single sample sequenced in a study of Graves' ophthalmopathy and Graves' hyperthyroidism. RNA served as the template for amplifying TCR beta CDR3 regions. An opening RT-PCR round employed HTBI primers and preceded a second-round multiplex PCR. One entry per CDR3 protein, called by TCRdb with MiXCR from the multiplex PCR reads. The sample lists about 550,000 distinct CDR3 sequences, about 40% seen once, with about 4.1% in the top ten. The specimen sequenced was peripheral blood or thyroid tissue (not recorded which). These receptor sequences come from an adult man with Graves' hyperthyroidism.

The CDR3 DNA follows: TGCAGCGTTGATTCTGTCGGGGTGCGGCGGGGTAACACTGAAGCTTTCTTT. Its translation is CSVDSVGVRRGNTEAFF. The chain recombines TRBV29-1 with TRBJ1-1; no definite D call. The CDR3 has 17 residues. V lost 3 bases, J lost 2 bases, and 22 bases lay in between. Germline CDR1 and CDR2: SQVTM and ANQGSEA. Full variable domain (remainder filled in from reference TRBV29-1 and TRBJ1-1): SAVISQKPSRDICQRGTSLTIQCQVDSQVTMMFWYRQQPGQSLTLIATANQGSEATYESGFVIDKFPISRPNLTFSTLTVSNMSPEDSSIYLCSVDSVGVRRGNTEAFFGQGTRLTVV.

Many counts were recorded for this clonotype. The chain employs TRBV20-1 and TRBJ1-3, with D perhaps TRBD1 (5 bases). Germline loops: CDR1 DFQATT, CDR2 SNEGSKA (reference sequence). The CDR3 loop spans 15 amino acids. The V gene lost 1 base and the J gene lost 4 bases, with 14 bases spanning the gap. CDR3 residues: CSARGAGNTGNTIYF. CDR3 coding DNA: TGCAGTGCTAGAGGGGCAGGGAACACAGGAAACACCATATATTTT.

This clonotype showed up many times. This sequence joins TRBV12-3 or TRBV12-4 and TRBJ2-7, with 7 bases that match TRBD2. The trim removed 2 bases at V and 2 bases at J, leaving 9 bases unmatched. The CDR3 extends over 16 amino acids. The DNA of the CDR3 is TGTGCCAGCAGTTTAAGCCGGACTAGAGAAGCCTACGAGCAGTACTTC. It specifies CASSLSRTREAYEQYF.

The genes are TRBV5-6 and TRBJ2-5; D perhaps matches TRBD2 (6 bases). V dropped 4 bases and J dropped 0 bases, with 19 bases sitting between them. CDR3 length equals 17 residues. Germline assignment: CDR1 SGHDT and CDR2 YYEEEE. The CDR3 here is CASSPSAGGLYQETQYF. Written as DNA, the CDR3 is TGTGCCAGCAGCCCCTCTGCCGGGGGTTTGTACCAAGAGACCCAGTACTTC.

The V and J genes are TRBV20-1 and TRBJ2-7; 9 positions agree with TRBD2. The CDR3 is 17 amino acids. Germline CDR1 DFQATT, CDR2 SNEGSKA (reference sequence). After removal of 0 bases from V and 3 bases from J, the junction contained 12 bases not matched to a gene. CDR3 nucleotides: TGCAGTGCTAGAGATCTGTGGCAGACTAGCGGATTCTACGAGCAGTACTTC. Amino acid sequence: CSARDLWQTSGFYEQYF.

CDR3 amino acids: CSVAGHHEQYF. In nucleotides, the CDR3 is TGCAGCGTCGCGGGACACCACGAGCAGTACTTC. The V and J genes are TRBV29-1 and TRBJ2-7; D may correspond to TRBD1 or TRBD2 (6 bases each). This CDR3 contains 11 residues. Trimming took off 6 bases at V and 5 bases at J, with 11 bases between the two ends. Germline V CDR1 and CDR2: SQVTM, ANQGSEA.

There are many counts of this clonotype. This chain joins TRBV24-1 and TRBJ2-2; no clear D. V shed 4 bases and J shed 3 bases, with 5 bases lying between them. There are 13 residues in the CDR3. Germline assignment: CDR1 KGHDR and CDR2 SFDVKD. CDR3 in amino acids: CATSDPYTGELFF. For the CDR3, the DNA is TGTGCCACCAGTGACCCTTACACCGGGGAGCTGTTTTTT.

The sample holds a few counts of this clonotype. This sequence joins TRBV7-3 and TRBJ2-3, with TRBD2 matching over 9 bases. Germline loops: CDR1 SGHTA, CDR2 FQGTGA. Trimming took 8 bases from V and 4 from J; bases not matched to a gene: 10. CDR3 size: 15 residues. CDR3 region: CASSPASGGPDTQYF. The CDR3 DNA sequence: TGTGCCAGCTCCCCCGCCAGCGGGGGGCCAGATACGCAGTATTTT.

Many counts were recorded for this clonotype. The chain recombines TRBV7-9 with TRBJ1-1; 8 bases map to TRBD1. CDR1 SEHNR and CDR2 FQNEAQ come from the germline V gene (reference sequence). The length of the CDR3 is 17 residues. V shed 3 bases, J shed 6 bases, and the junction held 15 bases outside the gene matches. Here the CDR3 reads CASSFGLGQGKRPEAFF. The CDR3 nucleotides are TGTGCCAGCAGCTTTGGACTTGGACAGGGAAAAAGGCCTGAAGCTTTCTTT.

At least ten counts were recorded for this clonotype. The chain uses TRBV4-1 and TRBJ2-7; 7 nucleotides align to TRBD2. With V trimmed by 1 base and J by 6 bases, 15 bases remained unmatched. The CDR3 totals 17 residues. Looked up from germline, CDR1 is MGHRA and CDR2 is YSYEKL. The CDR3 DNA follows: TGCGCCAGCAGCCAAGGGTATGGCGGGAGATCTAACGGCGAGCAGTACTTC. Protein sequence: CASSQGYGGRSNGEQYF.

V usage is TRBV2 and J usage is TRBJ1-2; TRBD1 agrees at 8 bases. With V trimmed by 4 bases and J by 8 bases, 3 bases remained unmatched. Germline values: CDR1 SNHLY, CDR2 FYNNEI. The CDR3 sequence is 12 residues long. The CDR3 DNA sequence: TGTGCCAGCAGTGGGAGACAGGGGGGCTACACCTTC. Translating it yields CASSGRQGGYTF.

The sample holds many counts of this clonotype. V is TRBV20-1 and J is TRBJ1-3, with a weak D call TRBD1 (6 bases). CDR1 is DFQATT and CDR2 is SNEGSKA in the germline V gene (reference sequence). The CDR3 is made up of 15 amino acids. Trimming pared 3 bases from V and 3 bases from J, leaving 15 bases between. The CDR3 loop is CSARSGTPNGNTIYF. The DNA of the CDR3 is TGCAGTGCTAGGTCCGGGACACCCAATGGAAACACCATATATTTT.

J is TRBJ1-5 and V is TRBV15; tentative D call: TRBD1 (6 bases). The CDR3 runs 14 residues. V lost 3 bases, J lost 7 bases, and 13 bases lay in between. Looked up from germline, CDR1 is LNHNV and CDR2 is YYDKDF (reference sequence). The CDR3 DNA is TGTGCCACCAGCAGCTTGGGGGGGGCACAGCCCCAGCATTTT. It is translated as CATSSLGGAQPQHF.

This clonotype was observed many times. The chain combines TRBV5-6 with TRBJ2-7, with D unclear. V lost 3 bases, J lost 3 bases, and 7 bases lay in between. The CDR3 runs to 12 residues. Germline CDR1 SGHDT, CDR2 YYEEEE. CDR3 sequence: CASSWADYEQYF. As DNA, the CDR3 is TGTGCCAGCAGCTGGGCTGACTACGAGCAGTACTTC.

V usage is TRBV29-1 and J usage is TRBJ1-2; D call uncertain. Trimming stripped 6 bases from V and 7 bases from J, with 30 bases between. Germline-derived CDR1 and CDR2 are SQVTM and ANQGSEA. This CDR3 comprises 17 residues. The CDR3 loop is CSVVRRGEPELTGGYTF. CDR3 DNA: TGCAGCGTCGTTAGACGCGGTGAGCCGGAATTGACGGGTGGCTACACCTTC.

This clonotype turned up a few times. The rearrangement links TRBV4-1 to TRBJ2-7; 8 bases match TRBD2. The CDR3 sequence is 16 residues long. With 3 bases clipped from V and 4 bases from J, the junction kept 11 bases outside the gene matches. In germline, CDR1 is MGHRA, CDR2 YSYEKL. This CDR3 is CASSQSYSGNAYEQYF. CDR3 nucleotides: TGCGCCAGCAGCCAGAGTTATAGCGGGAATGCGTACGAGCAGTACTTC.

The J gene is TRBJ2-7, the V gene TRBV20-1, with 7 bases fitting TRBD2. The length of the CDR3 is 15 residues. Trimming at V came to 0 bases and at J to 9 bases, leaving 14 bases not matched to a gene. Germline CDR1 DFQATT, CDR2 SNEGSKA (reference sequence). CDR3 sequence (DNA): TGCAGTGCTAGAGAAACTCGTATGGCGGGAGATACGCAGTACTTC. Translated, it gives CSARETRMAGDTQYF.

The J gene is TRBJ1-1, the V gene TRBV7-9, with D tentatively TRBD1 (6 bases). V was clipped by 5 bases and J by 6 bases, with 13 bases between them. CDR3 length: 13 amino acids. Looked up from germline, CDR1 is SEHNR and CDR2 is FQNEAQ (reference sequence). CDR3 loop: CASSPNRDSEAFF. The DNA for the CDR3 is TGTGCCAGCAGCCCGAACAGGGACTCTGAAGCTTTCTTT.

This clonotype showed up many times. The chain combines TRBV3-1 with TRBJ2-5; no reliable D call. Trimming pared 4 bases from V and 2 bases from J, leaving 11 bases between. Germline loops: CDR1 LGHDT, CDR2 YNNKEL (reference sequence). CDR3 size: 14 residues. This chain's CDR3 is CASSPTGAQETQYF. In DNA, the CDR3 is TGTGCCAGCAGCCCCACCGGCGCACAAGAGACCCAGTACTTC.

This clonotype was detected ten times or more. The rearrangement joins TRBV5-1 to TRBJ1-1; TRBD1 agrees at 8 bases. Unmatched junction bases numbered 7, after V lost 1 base and J lost 2 bases. The CDR3 spans 16 residues. Germline CDR1 is SGHRS and CDR2 is YFSETQ. The CDR3 sequence is CASSLSGTGVNTEAFF. The CDR3 DNA follows: TGCGCCAGCAGCTTGTCGGGGACAGGAGTTAACACTGAAGCTTTCTTT.

This clonotype is a singleton in its sample. V gene TRBV29-1 combines with J gene TRBJ2-7, with 8 bases fitting TRBD2. V gave up 8 bases and J gave up 0 bases; unmatched junction bases: 12. This CDR3 has 15 residues. The germline V gene has CDR1 SQVTM and CDR2 ANQGSEA. The CDR3 sequence: CSSSTAGGVSYEQYF. The CDR3 DNA reads TGCAGCTCCTCAACGGCGGGAGGAGTCTCCTACGAGCAGTACTTC.

This clonotype has a count of ten or more. The chain employs TRBV12-5 and TRBJ2-7, with TRBD2 matching over 7 bases. Per germline, CDR1 LGHNT and CDR2 FRNRAP. Trimming removed 0 bases from V and 2 bases from J; junction bases left unmatched: 7. This CDR3 has 16 amino acids. The CDR3 reads CASGLVAGAGTYEQYF. In nucleotides, the CDR3 is TGTGCTAGTGGTTTGGTTGCGGGAGCCGGAACCTACGAGCAGTACTTC.

This clonotype came up many times. V gene TRBV12-3 or TRBV12-4 combines with J gene TRBJ2-5, with D tentatively TRBD1 (6 bases). V gave up 6 bases and J gave up 3 bases, with 20 bases separating them. CDR3 length: 16 residues. The CDR3 bases are TGTGCCAGCAGACCCGCACTAGTCGAGGGGGAAGAGACCCAGTACTTC. Amino acid sequence: CASRPALVEGEETQYF.